This T cell receptor (beta chain) was captured by sequencing in a study of blood T cell repertoires in COVID-19. Sequencing used immunoSEQ multiplex PCR; TCRdb keeps in-frame clones, though not all of them. This table has 250,000 to 300,000 clones, over 75% appearing once. The sequencing input was peripheral blood. The origin of this receptor is a woman aged 60 to 75 with acute or convalescent COVID-19.

The CDR3 region is CASSSGYSGNTIYF. Here the CDR3 DNA reads TGTGCCAGCAGCTCAGGTTACTCTGGAAACACCATATATTTT. V gene TRBV7-6 combines with J gene TRBJ1-3; no clear D gene. The length of the CDR3 is 14 residues. V lost 4 bases, J lost 0 bases, and 7 bases lay in between. Germline V CDR1 and CDR2: SGHVS, FNYEAQ.